This TCR beta chain was recorded in a study of OX40 agonist ivuxolimab in advanced cancers. About the research overall: In three patients, partial responses were observed, one with hepatocellular carcinoma and two with cutaneous melanoma.

Libraries were prepared by immunoSEQ multiplex PCR; TCRdb keeps only in-frame clonotypes and omits some of them. The sample has approximately 90,000 clones, about 87% seen once; the top ten hold about 4%. Study results and caveats: Some patients without response likewise showed low normalized clonal expansion.

A remark on this clone: Its cognate antigen is unknown.

This CDR3 comprises 16 residues. V lost 1 base, J lost 4 bases, and 2 bases stayed unmatched. Germline-derived CDR1 and CDR2 are LNHDA and SQIVND (reference sequence). This TCR was sampled from an adult with an advanced solid tumor such as melanoma, head and neck, liver or kidney cancer. Here the sequenced sample was CD4+ or CD8+ T cells sorted from blood, taken in a trial of the OX40 agonist ivuxolimab. The V gene is TRBV19, the J gene TRBJ2-1; 12 positions match TRBD2. The CDR3 sequence: CASSIGTSGIYNEQFF. The DNA for the CDR3 is TGTGCCAGTAGTATAGGGACTAGCGGGATATACAATGAGCAGTTCTTC.